This T cell receptor (beta chain) was identified in a study of blood T cell repertoires in COVID-19. The wider study: The samples span acute and convalescent COVID-19 from the United States, Italy and Spain. Sources were T cells, B-cell-depleted T cells, or PBMCs; the material itself was cDNA or gDNA.

Under the authors' procedure: Amplification of reference gene primers was used by the study to estimate nucleated cell counts. Clones were read by immunoSEQ multiplex PCR, and TCRdb kept only the in-frame ones, dropping some. From that table come the V and J calls and clone size; the DNA was used to work out D and trimming. Of 150,000 or so clones listed, roughly nine tenths were seen once; the top ten hold less than 5%. The TCR was taken from a woman in her 40s who had been exposed to COVID-19. Sequencing input: PBMCs or T cells enriched from blood (not recorded which).

The CDR3 coding sequence is TGTGCCAGCAGGACGGCGGGCATCCACACTAATGAAAAACTGTTTTTT. Translating gives CASRTAGIHTNEKLFF. The gene calls are TRBV5-6 and TRBJ1-4; D remains ambiguous. Trimming removed 5 bases from V and 2 bases from J, with 16 bases in between. The CDR3 runs 16 residues. Germline V CDR1 and CDR2: SGHDT, YYEEEE.